This T cell receptor beta chain was sequenced in a study of patients and donors after allogeneic stem cell transplantation. The V and J ends lost 2 bases and 1 base, in that order; junction bases with no gene match: 4. Looked up from germline, CDR1 is MGHDK and CDR2 is SYGVNS. The CDR3 length is 15 residues. Each CDR3 protein is one row after TCRdb ran MiXCR on the RT-PCR reads. This sample has roughly 190,000 distinct CDR3 sequences, with less than 45% found just once. This clonotype was seen a handful of times. Sequencing was carried out using blood, either unsorted or a sorted T cell fraction (not recorded which). This clonotype originated in a human donor who was either an allogeneic HSCT recipient or a stem cell or donor lymphocyte infusion donor (not recorded which). It is not recorded whose cells these are; they may come from a transplant donor. The chain links TRBV25-1 to TRBJ1-1; 7 nucleotides line up with TRBD1. The CDR3 nucleotides read TGTGCCAGCAGTGAACTTTACAGGGGGAACACTGAAGCTTTCTTT. Protein sequence: CASSELYRGNTEAFF.